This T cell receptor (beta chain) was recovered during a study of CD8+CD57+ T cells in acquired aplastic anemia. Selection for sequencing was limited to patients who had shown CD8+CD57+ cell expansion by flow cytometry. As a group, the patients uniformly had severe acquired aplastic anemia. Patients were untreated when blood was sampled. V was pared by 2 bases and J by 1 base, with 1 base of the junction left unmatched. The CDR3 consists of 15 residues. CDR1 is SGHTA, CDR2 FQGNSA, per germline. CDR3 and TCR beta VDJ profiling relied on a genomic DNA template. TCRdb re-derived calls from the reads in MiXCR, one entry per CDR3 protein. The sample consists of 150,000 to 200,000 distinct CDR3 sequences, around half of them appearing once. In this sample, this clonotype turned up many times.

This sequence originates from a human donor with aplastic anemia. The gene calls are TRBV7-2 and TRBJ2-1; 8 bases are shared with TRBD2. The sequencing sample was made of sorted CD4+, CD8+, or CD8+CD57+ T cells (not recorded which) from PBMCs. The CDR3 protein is CASSLKRESYNEQFF. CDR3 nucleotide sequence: TGTGCCAGCAGCTTAAAGCGGGAGTCCTACAATGAGCAGTTCTTC.